This T cell receptor (beta chain) was profiled in a study of CD4 T cells in relation to SARS-CoV-2 and coronaviruses. Study-wide background: Negative control cultures got HIV-1 Nef peptides or no peptide.

The repertoire was sequenced with immunoSEQ multiplex PCR; TCRdb's copy has only in-frame clones and lacks some. The data show 20,000 or so clones, around 70% seen once. J gave up 5 bases and V 5 bases, and 13 bases lay outside the gene matches. Germline assignment: CDR1 SGHAT and CDR2 FQNNGV. CDR3 length: 17 residues. Regarding this clone: Its antigen remains unidentified.

The unexposed donors gave CD4+ T cells in 2011-2018, prior to COVID-19. Isolation of CD4+ T cells took place after about 9 days in culture. As cell numbers allowed, unexposed-donor CD4+ T cells faced SARS-CoV-2 S/N and four cold-coronavirus spikes. The clonotype was recovered from a human donor in good health. Sequencing was done on a sample of CD4+ T cells from PBMCs, cultured in vitro. The chain combines TRBV11-2 with TRBJ2-5, with TRBD2 matching over 11 bases. The CDR3 is CASSRHPLAGAGETQYF. CDR3 bases: TGTGCCAGCAGCCGGCACCCACTAGCGGGGGCAGGGGAGACCCAGTACTTC.